What follows is one T cell receptor (beta chain) and its context. At one end the junction does not follow the germline gene, possibly because of a read error. The donors were healthy bone marrow donors. This sample was included in a study of cytomegalovirus exposure and HLA in healthy donors. PCR involved 60 Vbeta and 13 Jbeta primers. Sequenced by immunoSEQ multiplex PCR; TCRdb stores in-frame clones only, minus some. The repertoire holds some 150,000 clones, with around three quarters as singletons. The germline V gene has CDR1 SEHNR and CDR2 FQNEAQ (reference sequence). The CDR3 spans 12 residues. The receptor's source is a man in his forties in good health and CMV-seropositive. The J gene is TRBJ1-2, the V gene TRBV7-9; D not certain. Sequenced material: PBMCs. The CDR3 here is CSSSFDFYGYTF. The CDR3 bases are TGTTCCAGCAGCTTCGACTTTTATGGCTACACCTTC. The entire variable domain, with the rest obtained from reference TRBV7-9 and TRBJ1-2, is as follows: DTGVSQNPRHKITKRGQNVTFRCDPISEHNRLYWYRQTLGQGPEFLTYFQNEAQLEKSRLLSDRFSAERPKGSFSTLEIQRTEQGDSAMYLCSSSFDFYGYTFGSGTRLTVV.